Given below is one T cell receptor beta chain in context. The source of the sample is a study of T cells after somatic rescue of genetic block. Sequencing was performed with immunoSEQ multiplex PCR; in TCRdb, only in-frame clones are kept and a portion is missing. The profile covers 67,000 or so clones, with approximately 91% appearing a single time and approximately 3% taken by the ten largest. The CDR3 length is 16 residues. Trimming pared 5 bases from V and 1 base from J, leaving 15 bases between. In germline, CDR1 is SGHRS, CDR2 YFSETQ. This chain joins TRBV5-1 and TRBJ2-2, with D perhaps TRBD2 (6 bases). Sequencing input: peripheral blood mononuclear cells (PBMCs). The origin of this receptor is a man aged 25 to 40. The CDR3 region is CASSPTAGKNTGELFF. CDR3 in DNA: TGCGCCAGCAGTCCAACGGCGGGAAAGAACACCGGGGAGCTGTTTTTT.